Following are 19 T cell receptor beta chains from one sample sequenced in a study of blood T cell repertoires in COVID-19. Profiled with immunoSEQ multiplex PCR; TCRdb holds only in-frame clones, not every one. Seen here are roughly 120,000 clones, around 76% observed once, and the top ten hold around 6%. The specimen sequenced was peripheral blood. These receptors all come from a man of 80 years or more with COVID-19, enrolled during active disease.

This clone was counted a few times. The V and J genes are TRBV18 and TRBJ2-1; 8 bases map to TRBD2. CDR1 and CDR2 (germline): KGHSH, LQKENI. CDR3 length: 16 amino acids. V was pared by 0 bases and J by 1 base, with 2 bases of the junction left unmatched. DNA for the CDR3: TGTGCCAGCTCACCACCCTCGGGGGGGTCCTACAATGAGCAGTTCTTC. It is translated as CASSPPSGGSYNEQFF. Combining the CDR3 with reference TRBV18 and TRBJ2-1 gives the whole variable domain NAGVMQNPRHLVRRRGQEARLRCSPMKGHSHVYWYRQLPEEGLKFMVYLQKENIIDESGMPKERFSAEFPKEGPSILRIQQVVRGDSAAYFCASSPPSGGSYNEQFFGPGTRLTVL.

CDR3 region: CATSDGGGQTQYF. The CDR3 nucleotides read TGTGCCACCAGTGACGGGGGGGGCCAGACCCAGTACTTC. V usage is TRBV24-1 and J usage is TRBJ2-5; 8 bases are shared with TRBD2. CDR1 and CDR2 (germline): KGHDR, SFDVKD. The CDR3 runs to 13 residues. Trimming at V came to 4 bases and at J to 6 bases, leaving 3 bases not matched to a gene.

As DNA, the CDR3 is TGTGCCACCAGTGATCCGAATAGCGGGAGTGACAATGAGCAGTTCTTC. Protein sequence: CATSDPNSGSDNEQFF. The chain combines TRBV24-1 with TRBJ2-1, with 9 bases fitting TRBD2. Trimming cost V 3 bases and J 5 bases; bases outside gene matches: 7. The CDR3 consists of 16 residues. Germline CDR1 KGHDR, CDR2 SFDVKD.

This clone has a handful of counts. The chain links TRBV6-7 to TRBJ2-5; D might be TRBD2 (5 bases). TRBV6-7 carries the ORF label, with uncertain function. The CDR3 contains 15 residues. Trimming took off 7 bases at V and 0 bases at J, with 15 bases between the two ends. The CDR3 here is CASTKLGLHQETQYF. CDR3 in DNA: TGTGCCAGCACCAAACTAGGACTTCACCAAGAGACCCAGTACTTC.

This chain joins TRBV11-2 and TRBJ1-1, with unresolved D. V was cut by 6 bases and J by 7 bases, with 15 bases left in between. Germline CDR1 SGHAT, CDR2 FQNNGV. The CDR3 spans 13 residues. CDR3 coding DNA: TGTGCCAGCAGGTCACCGACTCCGGGTGAAGCTTTCTTT. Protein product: CASRSPTPGEAFF.

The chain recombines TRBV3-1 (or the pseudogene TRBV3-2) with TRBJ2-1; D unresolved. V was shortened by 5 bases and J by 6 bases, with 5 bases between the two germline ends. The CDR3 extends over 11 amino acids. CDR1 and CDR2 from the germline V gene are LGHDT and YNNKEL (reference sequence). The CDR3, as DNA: TGTGCCAGCAGCTACATCAATGAGCAGTTCTTC. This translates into CASSYINEQFF.

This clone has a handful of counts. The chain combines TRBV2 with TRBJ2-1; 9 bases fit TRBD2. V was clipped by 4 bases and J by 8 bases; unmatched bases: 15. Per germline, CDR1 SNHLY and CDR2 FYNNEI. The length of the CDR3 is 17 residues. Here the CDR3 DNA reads TGTGCCAGCAGTGTAGCGGGAGCCACTCCTTACTTCGATGAGCAGTTCTTC. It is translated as CASSVAGATPYFDEQFF.

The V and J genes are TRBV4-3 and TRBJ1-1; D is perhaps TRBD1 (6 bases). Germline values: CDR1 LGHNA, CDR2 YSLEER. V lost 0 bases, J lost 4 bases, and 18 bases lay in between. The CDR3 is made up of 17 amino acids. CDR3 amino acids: CASSQDGGSGAFTEAFF. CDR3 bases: TGCGCCAGCAGCCAAGATGGGGGTTCAGGGGCGTTCACTGAAGCTTTCTTT.

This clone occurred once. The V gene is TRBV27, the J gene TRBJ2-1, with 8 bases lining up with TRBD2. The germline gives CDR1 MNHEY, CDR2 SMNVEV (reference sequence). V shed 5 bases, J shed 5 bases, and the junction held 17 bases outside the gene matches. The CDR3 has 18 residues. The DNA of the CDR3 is TGTGCCAGCAGTCAATACCTGGGGCTAGCGGGCGTAGACAATGAGCAGTTCTTC. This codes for CASSQYLGLAGVDNEQFF.

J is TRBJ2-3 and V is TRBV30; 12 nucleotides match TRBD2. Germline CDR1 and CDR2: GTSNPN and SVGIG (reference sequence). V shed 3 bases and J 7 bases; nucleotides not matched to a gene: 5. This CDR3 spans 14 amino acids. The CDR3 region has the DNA TGTGCCTGGAGGCTAGCGGGAGGGAGCAATACGCAGTATTTT. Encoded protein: CAWRLAGGSNTQYF. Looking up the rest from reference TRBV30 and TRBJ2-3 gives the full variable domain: SQTIHQWPATLVQPVGSPLSLECTVEGTSNPNLYWYRQAAGRGLQLLFYSVGIGQISSEVPQNLSASRPQDRQFILSSKKLLLSDSGFYLCAWRLAGGSNTQYFGPGTRLTVL.

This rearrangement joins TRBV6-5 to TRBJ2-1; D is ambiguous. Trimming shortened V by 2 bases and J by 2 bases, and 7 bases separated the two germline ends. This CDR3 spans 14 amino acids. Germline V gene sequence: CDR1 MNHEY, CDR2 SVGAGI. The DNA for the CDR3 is TGTGCCAGCAGTTACGGGCTGACCTACAATGAGCAGTTCTTC. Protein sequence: CASSYGLTYNEQFF.

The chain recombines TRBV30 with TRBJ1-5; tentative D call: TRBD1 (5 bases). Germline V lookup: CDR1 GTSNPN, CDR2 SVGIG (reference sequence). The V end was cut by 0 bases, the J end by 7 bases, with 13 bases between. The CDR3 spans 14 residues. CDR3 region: CAWSVLGGGQPQHF. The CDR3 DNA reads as TGTGCCTGGAGTGTACTGGGGGGTGGCCAGCCCCAGCATTTT.

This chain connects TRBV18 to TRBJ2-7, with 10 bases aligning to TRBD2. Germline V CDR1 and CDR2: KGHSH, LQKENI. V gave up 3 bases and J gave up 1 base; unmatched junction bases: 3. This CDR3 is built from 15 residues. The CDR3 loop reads CASSPPGLASYEQYF. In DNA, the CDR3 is TGTGCCAGCTCACCGCCGGGACTAGCGTCCTACGAGCAGTACTTC.

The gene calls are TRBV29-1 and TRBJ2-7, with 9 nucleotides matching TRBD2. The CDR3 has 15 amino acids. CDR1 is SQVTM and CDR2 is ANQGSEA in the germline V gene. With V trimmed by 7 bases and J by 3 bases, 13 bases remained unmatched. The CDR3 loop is CSATPGAGGLYEQYF. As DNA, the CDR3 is TGCAGCGCCACCCCGGGGGCGGGAGGGCTCTACGAGCAGTACTTC.

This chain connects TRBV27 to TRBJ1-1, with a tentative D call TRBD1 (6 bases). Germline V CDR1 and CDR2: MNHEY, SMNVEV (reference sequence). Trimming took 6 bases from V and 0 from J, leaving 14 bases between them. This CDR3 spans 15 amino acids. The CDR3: CASSRTALMNTEAFF. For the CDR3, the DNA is TGTGCCAGCAGCCGGACAGCGCTTATGAACACTGAAGCTTTCTTT.

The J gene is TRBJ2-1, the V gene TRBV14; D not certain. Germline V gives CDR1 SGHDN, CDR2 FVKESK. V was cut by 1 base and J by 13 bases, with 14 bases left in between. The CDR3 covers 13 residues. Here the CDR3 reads CASSQGPLVEQFF. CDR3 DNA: TGTGCCAGCAGCCAAGGTCCACTGGTTGAACAGTTCTTC.

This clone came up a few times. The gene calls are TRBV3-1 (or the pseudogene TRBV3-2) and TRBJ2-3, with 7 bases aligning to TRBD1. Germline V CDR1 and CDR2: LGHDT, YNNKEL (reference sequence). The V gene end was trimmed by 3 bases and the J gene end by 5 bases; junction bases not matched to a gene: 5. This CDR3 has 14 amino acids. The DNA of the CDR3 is TGTGCCAGCAGCCACACTACAGGGGTAGATACGCAGTATTTT. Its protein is CASSHTTGVDTQYF.

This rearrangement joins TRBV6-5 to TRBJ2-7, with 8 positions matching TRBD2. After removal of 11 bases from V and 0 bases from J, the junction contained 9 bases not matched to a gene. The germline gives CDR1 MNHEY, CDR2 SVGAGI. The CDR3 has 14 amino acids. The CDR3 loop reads CAVTTGGTSYEQYF. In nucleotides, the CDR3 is TGTGCCGTCACCACGGGGGGGACCTCCTACGAGCAGTACTTC.

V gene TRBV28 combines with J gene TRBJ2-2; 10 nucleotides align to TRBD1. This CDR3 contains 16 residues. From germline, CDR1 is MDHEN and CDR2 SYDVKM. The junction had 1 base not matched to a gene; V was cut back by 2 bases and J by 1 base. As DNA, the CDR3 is TGTGCCAGCAGTTTACGGGACAGGGGGAACACCGGGGAGCTGTTTTTT. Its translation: CASSLRDRGNTGELFF.